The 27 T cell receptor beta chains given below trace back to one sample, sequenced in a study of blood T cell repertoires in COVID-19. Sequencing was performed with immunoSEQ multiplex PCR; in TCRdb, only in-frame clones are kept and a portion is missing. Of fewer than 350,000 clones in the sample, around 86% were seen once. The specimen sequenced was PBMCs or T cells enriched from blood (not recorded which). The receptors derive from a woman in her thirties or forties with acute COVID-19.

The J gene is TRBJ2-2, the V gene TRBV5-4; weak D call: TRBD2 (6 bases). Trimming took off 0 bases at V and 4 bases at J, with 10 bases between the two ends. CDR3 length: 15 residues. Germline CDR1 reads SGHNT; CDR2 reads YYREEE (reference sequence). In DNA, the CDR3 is TGTGCCAGCAGCTTGGGACTAGAGAGCACCGGGGAGCTGTTTTTT. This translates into CASSLGLESTGELFF.

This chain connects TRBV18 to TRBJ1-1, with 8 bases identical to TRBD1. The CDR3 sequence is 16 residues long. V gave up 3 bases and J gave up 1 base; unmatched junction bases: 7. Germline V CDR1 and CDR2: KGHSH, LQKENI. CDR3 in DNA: TGTGCCAGCTCACCTCAGGGGGCGGCGCGGAACACTGAAGCTTTCTTT. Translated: CASSPQGAARNTEAFF. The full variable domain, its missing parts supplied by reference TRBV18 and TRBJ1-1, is NAGVMQNPRHLVRRRGQEARLRCSPMKGHSHVYWYRQLPEEGLKFMVYLQKENIIDESGMPKERFSAEFPKEGPSILRIQQVVRGDSAAYFCASSPQGAARNTEAFFGQGTRLTVV.

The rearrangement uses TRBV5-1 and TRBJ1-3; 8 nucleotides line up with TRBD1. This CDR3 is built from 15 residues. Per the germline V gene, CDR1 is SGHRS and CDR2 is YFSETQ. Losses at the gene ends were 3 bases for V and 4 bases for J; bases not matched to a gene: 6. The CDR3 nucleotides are TGCGCCAGCAGCTCAGGGGGCGCGGGAGGAAACACCATATATTTT. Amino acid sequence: CASSSGGAGGNTIYF.

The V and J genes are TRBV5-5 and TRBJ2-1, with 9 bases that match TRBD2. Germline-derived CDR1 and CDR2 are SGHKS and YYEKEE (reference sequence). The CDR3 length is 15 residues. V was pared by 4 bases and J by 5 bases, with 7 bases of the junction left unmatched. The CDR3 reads CASSVLAGQNNEQFF. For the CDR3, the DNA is TGTGCCAGCAGCGTACTAGCGGGCCAAAACAATGAGCAGTTCTTC.

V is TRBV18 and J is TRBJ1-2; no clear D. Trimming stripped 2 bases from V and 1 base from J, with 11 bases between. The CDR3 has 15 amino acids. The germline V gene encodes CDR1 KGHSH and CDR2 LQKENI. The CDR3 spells CASSPSQGSNYGYTF. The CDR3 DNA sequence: TGTGCCAGCTCACCATCACAAGGGAGTAACTATGGCTACACCTTC.

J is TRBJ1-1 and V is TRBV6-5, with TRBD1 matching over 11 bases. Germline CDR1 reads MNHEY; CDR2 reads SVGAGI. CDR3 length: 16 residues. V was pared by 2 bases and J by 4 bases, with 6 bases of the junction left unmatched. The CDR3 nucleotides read TGTGCCAGCAGTTACGCTGGGACAGGGGGAGGCACTGAAGCTTTCTTT. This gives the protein CASSYAGTGGGTEAFF.

The CDR3 loop is CASSETTGNTEAFF. The CDR3 DNA sequence: TGTGCCAGCAGTGAGACCACAGGGAACACTGAAGCTTTCTTT. The gene calls are TRBV25-1 and TRBJ1-1, with D perhaps TRBD1 (5 bases). The germline CDR1 and CDR2 sequences are MGHDK and SYGVNS. This CDR3 region has 14 residues. The ends were cut back, 3 bases at V and 1 base at J, with 9 bases in the middle. Drawing the rest from reference TRBV25-1 and TRBJ1-1, the complete variable domain is EADIYQTPRYLVIGTGKKITLECSQTMGHDKMYWYQQDPGMELHLIHYSYGVNSTEKGDLSSESTVSRIRTEHFPLTLESARPSHTSQYLCASSETTGNTEAFFGQGTRLTVV.

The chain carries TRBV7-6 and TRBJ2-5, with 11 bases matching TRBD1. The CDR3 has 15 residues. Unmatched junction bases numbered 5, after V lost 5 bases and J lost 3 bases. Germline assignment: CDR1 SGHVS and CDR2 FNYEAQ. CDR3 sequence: CASSPRDRGKETQYF. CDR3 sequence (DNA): TGTGCCAGCAGCCCAAGGGACAGGGGGAAAGAGACCCAGTACTTC.

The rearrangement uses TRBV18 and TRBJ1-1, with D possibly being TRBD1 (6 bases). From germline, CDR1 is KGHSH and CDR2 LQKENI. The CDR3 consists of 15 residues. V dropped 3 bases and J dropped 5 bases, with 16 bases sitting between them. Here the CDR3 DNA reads TGTGCCAGCTCACCCAACCAGGGTAGGGGGACTGAAGCTTTCTTT. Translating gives CASSPNQGRGTEAFF.

This CDR3 reads CASRGRGGVEQYF. CDR3 coding DNA: TGTGCCAGCCGTGGGCGGGGGGGCGTCGAGCAGTACTTC. V is TRBV12-3 or TRBV12-4 and J is TRBJ2-7; 9 bases agree with TRBD2. The CDR3 is 13 amino acids. Trimming at V came to 8 bases and at J to 6 bases, leaving 8 bases not matched to a gene.

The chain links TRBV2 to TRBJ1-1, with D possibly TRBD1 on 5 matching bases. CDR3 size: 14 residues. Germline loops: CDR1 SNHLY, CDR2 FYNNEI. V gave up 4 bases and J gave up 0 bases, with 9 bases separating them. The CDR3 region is CASSVRALNTEAFF. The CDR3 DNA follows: TGTGCCAGCAGTGTCAGGGCCTTGAACACTGAAGCTTTCTTT.

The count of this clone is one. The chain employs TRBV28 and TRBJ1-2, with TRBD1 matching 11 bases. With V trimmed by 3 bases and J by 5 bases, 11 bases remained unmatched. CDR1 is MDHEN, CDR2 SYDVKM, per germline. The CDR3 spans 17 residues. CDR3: CASSLSSPGQGVYGYTF. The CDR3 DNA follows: TGTGCCAGCAGTTTGAGCAGCCCGGGACAGGGGGTTTATGGCTACACCTTC.

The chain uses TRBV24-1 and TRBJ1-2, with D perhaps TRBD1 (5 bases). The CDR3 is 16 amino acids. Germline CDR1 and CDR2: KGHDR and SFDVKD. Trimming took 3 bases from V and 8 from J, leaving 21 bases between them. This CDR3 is CATSDTLAAGSRGYTF. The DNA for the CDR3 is TGTGCCACCAGTGATACCCTAGCGGCAGGGTCTCGGGGCTACACCTTC.

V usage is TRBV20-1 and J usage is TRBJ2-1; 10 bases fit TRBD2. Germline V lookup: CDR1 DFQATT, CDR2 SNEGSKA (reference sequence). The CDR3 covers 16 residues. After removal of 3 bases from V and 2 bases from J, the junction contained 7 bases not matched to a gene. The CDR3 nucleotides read TGCAGTGCTAGTCGGAGCGGGAGGGCCCCCTACAATGAGCAGTTCTTC. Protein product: CSASRSGRAPYNEQFF.

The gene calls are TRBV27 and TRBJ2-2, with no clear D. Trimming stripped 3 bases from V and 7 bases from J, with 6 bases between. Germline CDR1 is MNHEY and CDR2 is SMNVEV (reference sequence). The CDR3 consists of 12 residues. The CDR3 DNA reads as TGTGCCAGCAGTTTCTACAGCGGGGAGCTGTTTTTT. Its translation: CASSFYSGELFF.

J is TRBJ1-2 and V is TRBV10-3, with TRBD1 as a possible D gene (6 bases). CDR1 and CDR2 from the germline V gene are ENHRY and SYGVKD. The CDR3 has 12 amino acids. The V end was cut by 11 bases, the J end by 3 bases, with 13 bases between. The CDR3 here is CASQGGDYGYTF. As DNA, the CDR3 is TGTGCCTCACAGGGTGGAGACTATGGCTACACCTTC.

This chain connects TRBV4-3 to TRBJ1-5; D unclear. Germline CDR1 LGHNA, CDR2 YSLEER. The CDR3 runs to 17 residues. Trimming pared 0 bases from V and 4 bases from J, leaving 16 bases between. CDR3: CASSQDRTGKWNQPQHF. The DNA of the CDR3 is TGCGCCAGCAGCCAAGATCGTACGGGGAAGTGGAATCAGCCCCAGCATTTT.

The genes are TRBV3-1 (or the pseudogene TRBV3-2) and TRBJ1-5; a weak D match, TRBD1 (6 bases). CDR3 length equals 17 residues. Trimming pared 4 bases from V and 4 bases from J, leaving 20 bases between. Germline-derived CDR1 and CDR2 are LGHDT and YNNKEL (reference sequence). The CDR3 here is CASSPRMGGQGNQPQHF. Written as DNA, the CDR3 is TGTGCCAGCAGCCCACGTATGGGGGGGCAGGGGAATCAGCCCCAGCATTTT.

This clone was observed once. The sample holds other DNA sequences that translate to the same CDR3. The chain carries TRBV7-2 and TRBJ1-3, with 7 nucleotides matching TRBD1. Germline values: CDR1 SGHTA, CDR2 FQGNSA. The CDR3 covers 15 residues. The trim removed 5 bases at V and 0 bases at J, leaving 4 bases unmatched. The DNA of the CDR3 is TGTGCCAGCAGCACAGACAGGGTCTCTGGAAACACCATATATTTT. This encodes CASSTDRVSGNTIYF. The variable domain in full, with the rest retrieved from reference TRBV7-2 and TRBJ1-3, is GAGVSQSPSNKVTEKGKDVELRCDPISGHTALYWYRQSLGQGLEFLIYFQGNSAPDKSGLPSDRFSAERTGGSVSTLTIQRTQQEDSAVYLCASSTDRVSGNTIYFGEGSWLTVV.

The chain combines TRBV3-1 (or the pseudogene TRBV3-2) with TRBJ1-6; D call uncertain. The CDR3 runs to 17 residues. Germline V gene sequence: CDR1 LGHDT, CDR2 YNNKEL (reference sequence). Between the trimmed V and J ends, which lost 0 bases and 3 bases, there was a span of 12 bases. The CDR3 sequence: CASSQEVYRNYNSPLHF. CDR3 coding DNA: TGTGCCAGCAGCCAAGAAGTATACAGAAACTATAATTCACCCCTCCACTTT.

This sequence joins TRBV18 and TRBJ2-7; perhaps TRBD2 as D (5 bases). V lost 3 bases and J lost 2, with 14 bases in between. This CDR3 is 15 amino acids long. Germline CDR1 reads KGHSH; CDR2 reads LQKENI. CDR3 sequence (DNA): TGTGCCAGCTCACCCGACCGACGACTAACCTACGAGCAGTACTTC. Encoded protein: CASSPDRRLTYEQYF.

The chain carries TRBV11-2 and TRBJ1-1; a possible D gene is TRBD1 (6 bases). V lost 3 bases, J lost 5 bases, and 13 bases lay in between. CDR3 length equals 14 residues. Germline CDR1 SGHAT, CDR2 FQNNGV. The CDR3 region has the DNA TGTGCCAGCAGCTTTACAGGGAGTAAGACTGAAGCTTTCTTT. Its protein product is CASSFTGSKTEAFF. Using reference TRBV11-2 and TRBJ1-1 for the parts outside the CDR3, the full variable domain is EAGVAQSPRYKIIEKRQSVAFWCNPISGHATLYWYQQILGQGPKLLIQFQNNGVVDDSQLPKDRFSAERLKGVDSTLKIQPAKLEDSAVYLCASSFTGSKTEAFFGQGTRLTVV.

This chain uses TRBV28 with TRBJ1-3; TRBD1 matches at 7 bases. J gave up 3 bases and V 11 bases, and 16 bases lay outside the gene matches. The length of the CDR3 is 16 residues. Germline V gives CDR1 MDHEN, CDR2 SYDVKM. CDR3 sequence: CAPYGTELRDGNTIYF. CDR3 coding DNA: TGTGCCCCTTACGGGACAGAATTAAGGGATGGAAACACCATATATTTT.

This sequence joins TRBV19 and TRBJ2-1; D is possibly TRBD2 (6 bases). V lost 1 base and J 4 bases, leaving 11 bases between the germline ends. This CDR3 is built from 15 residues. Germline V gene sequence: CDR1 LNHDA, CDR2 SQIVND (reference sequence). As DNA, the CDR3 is TGTGCCAGTAGTATAGTTGGGACTCTTTACAATGAGCAGTTCTTC. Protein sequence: CASSIVGTLYNEQFF. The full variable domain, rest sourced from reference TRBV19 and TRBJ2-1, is DGGITQSPKYLFRKEGQNVTLSCEQNLNHDAMYWYRQDPGQGLRLIYYSQIVNDFQKGDIAEGYSVSREKKESFPLTVTSAQKNPTAFYLCASSIVGTLYNEQFFGPGTRLTVL.

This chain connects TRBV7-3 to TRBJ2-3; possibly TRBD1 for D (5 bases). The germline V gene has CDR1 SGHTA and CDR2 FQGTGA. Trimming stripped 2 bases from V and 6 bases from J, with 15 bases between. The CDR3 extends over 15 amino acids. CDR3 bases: TGTGCCAGCAGCTTAGGTTGGGGCGCCGCGGATACGCAGTATTTT. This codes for CASSLGWGAADTQYF.

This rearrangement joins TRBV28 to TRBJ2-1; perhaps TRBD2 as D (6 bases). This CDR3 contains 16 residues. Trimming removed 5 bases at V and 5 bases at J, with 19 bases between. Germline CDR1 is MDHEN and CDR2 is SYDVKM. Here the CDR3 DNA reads TGTGCCAGCAGTACGATAGCGGTATCTGAACACAATGAGCAGTTCTTC. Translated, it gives CASSTIAVSEHNEQFF.

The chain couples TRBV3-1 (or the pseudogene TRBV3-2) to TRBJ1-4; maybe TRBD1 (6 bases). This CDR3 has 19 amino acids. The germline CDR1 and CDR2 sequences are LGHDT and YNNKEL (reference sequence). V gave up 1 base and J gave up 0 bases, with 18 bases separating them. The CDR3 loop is CASSQGASGQISTNEKLFF. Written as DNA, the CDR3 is TGTGCCAGCAGCCAAGGGGCTTCAGGACAGATTTCAACTAATGAAAAACTGTTTTTT.